The 17 T cell receptor beta chains presented below share a single source sample, sequenced in a study of CD8 T cells in Susac syndrome. The authors reverse transcribed about 0.5 to 1 ug RNA with random hexamers. MiXCR, run by TCRdb on the immunoSEQ multiplex PCR reads, gives a single entry per CDR3 protein. The data contain 180,000 or so distinct CDR3 sequences, 90% to 96% of them singletons. The sequenced sample consisted of CD4+ T cells from PBMCs. These receptors were obtained from a human donor with multiple sclerosis.

V and J are TRBV27 and TRBJ1-5; 8 positions agree with TRBD1. The CDR3 totals 16 residues. CDR1 and CDR2 (germline): MNHEY, SMNVEV (reference sequence). The J segment lost 3 bases and the V segment lost 7 bases, leaving 11 bases of the junction unmatched. The CDR3 is CASKPQGAFVNQPQHF. CDR3 in DNA: TGTGCCAGCAAGCCCCAGGGGGCGTTCGTCAATCAGCCCCAGCATTTT.

The chain couples TRBV6-5 to TRBJ1-1; TRBD1 is a possible D gene (6 bases). This CDR3 is built from 14 residues. Trimming removed 2 bases from V and 7 bases from J, with 14 bases in between. The germline CDR1 and CDR2 sequences are MNHEY and SVGAGI. CDR3 bases: TGTGCCAGCAGTTACCGAAACAGGGTGGGTGAAGCTTTCTTT. Translated, it gives CASSYRNRVGEAFF.

This chain connects TRBV29-1 to TRBJ2-2; tentatively, D is TRBD1 (6 bases). V gave up 3 bases and J gave up 2 bases, with 10 bases separating them. This CDR3 is built from 14 residues. CDR1 is SQVTM, CDR2 ANQGSEA, per germline. The CDR3: CSVDGRGNTGELFF. CDR3 bases: TGCAGCGTTGATGGCAGGGGAAACACCGGGGAGCTGTTTTTT.

The chain recombines TRBV30 with TRBJ2-7; tentative D call: TRBD1 (5 bases). The ends were cut back, 4 bases at V and 0 bases at J, with 7 bases in the middle. The germline gives CDR1 GTSNPN, CDR2 SVGIG (reference sequence). The CDR3 contains 12 residues. CDR3 sequence reads: CAWNRGSYEQYF. The CDR3 DNA reads as TGTGCCTGGAATAGGGGCTCCTACGAGCAGTACTTC.

The chain carries TRBV6-2 or TRBV6-3 and TRBJ2-5; 7 bases map to TRBD1. V lost 6 bases, J lost 3 bases, and 4 bases stayed unmatched. CDR1 MNHEY and CDR2 SVGEGT come from the germline V gene. The length of the CDR3 is 13 residues. In DNA, the CDR3 is TGTGCCAGCAGACGCGACAGGGAAGAGACCCAGTACTTC. This encodes CASRRDREETQYF.

The chain carries TRBV15 and TRBJ1-6; D not resolved. CDR1 and CDR2 (germline): LNHNV, YYDKDF (reference sequence). The CDR3 runs 19 residues. The V and J ends lost 0 bases and 6 bases respectively, with 21 bases between them. The CDR3 DNA reads as TGTGCCACCAGCAGAGAGTGGGCAGCTCACACGTCGCTTAATTCACCCCTCCACTTT. This codes for CATSREWAAHTSLNSPLHF.

This clonotype has only one observation. The CDR3 region is CASSQDWDISKNIQYF. The CDR3 coding sequence is TGTGCCAGCAGCCAAGATTGGGACATATCCAAAAACATTCAGTACTTC. The chain uses TRBV3-1 and TRBJ2-4, with a possible D match to TRBD1 (6 bases). The CDR3 length is 16 residues. Germline CDR1 reads LGHDT; CDR2 reads YNNKEL (reference sequence). V lost 0 bases to trimming and J lost 2 bases, with 11 bases between them.

V gene TRBV18 combines with J gene TRBJ2-7; perhaps D is TRBD1 or TRBD2 (5 bases each). Germline values: CDR1 KGHSH, CDR2 LQKENI. V shed 6 bases and J shed 2 bases, with 17 bases lying between them. This CDR3 comprises 15 residues. The DNA for the CDR3 is TGTGCCAGCTCCAACCGGGACGGCATTGCCTACGAGCAGTACTTC. It translates to CASSNRDGIAYEQYF.

This sequence joins TRBV27 and TRBJ1-4; D gene ambiguous. The CDR3 is 14 residues long. V was shortened by 4 bases and J by 0 bases, with 6 bases between the two germline ends. Germline V gene lookup returns CDR1 MNHEY and CDR2 SMNVEV (reference sequence). The CDR3: CASSYTATNEKLFF. For the CDR3, the DNA is TGTGCCAGCAGTTACACAGCAACTAATGAAAAACTGTTTTTT.

The chain links TRBV24-1 to TRBJ2-3; unclear D gene. Looked up from germline, CDR1 is KGHDR and CDR2 is SFDVKD. The CDR3 spans 13 residues. Trimming left V 4 bases short and J 7 bases short, with 11 bases between. This CDR3 is CATSDLTVNTQYF. CDR3 nucleotide sequence: TGTGCCACCAGTGACTTGACGGTAAATACGCAGTATTTT.

The chain recombines TRBV29-1 with TRBJ2-7; 9 bases are a match to TRBD1. The V and J ends lost 7 bases and 5 bases, in that order; junction bases with no gene match: 9. The CDR3 runs to 13 residues. CDR1 and CDR2 from the germline V gene are SQVTM and ANQGSEA. The CDR3 coding sequence is TGCAGCGCTGGGGAGGGACAGGGCGACGAGCAGTACTTC. This encodes CSAGEGQGDEQYF.

V is TRBV9 and J is TRBJ2-1; D gene unclear. Germline CDR1 is SGDLS and CDR2 is YYNGEE. The ends were cut back, 2 bases at V and 7 bases at J, with 16 bases in the middle. There are 15 residues in the CDR3. The chain's CDR3 is CASSVLGSSRNEQFF. As DNA, the CDR3 is TGTGCCAGCAGCGTCCTAGGCTCCTCGAGGAATGAGCAGTTCTTC. The whole variable domain, filled in from reference TRBV9 and TRBJ2-1, reads DSGVTQTPKHLITATGQRVTLRCSPRSGDLSVYWYQQSLDQGLQFLIQYYNGEERAKGNILERFSAQQFPDLHSELNLSSLELGDSALYFCASSVLGSSRNEQFFGPGTRLTVL.

This sequence joins TRBV12-5 and TRBJ2-2; TRBD2 matches at 8 bases. V shed 6 bases and J 0 bases; nucleotides not matched to a gene: 3. CDR1 and CDR2 (germline): LGHNT, FRNRAP. The CDR3 has 15 residues. DNA for the CDR3: TGTGCTAGTGGCCCGGGACTAGCGAACACCGGGGAGCTGTTTTTT. Encoded protein: CASGPGLANTGELFF.

CDR3 sequence: CASGSSYNSPLHF. For the CDR3, the DNA is TGTGCCTCCGGGAGCTCCTATAATTCACCCCTCCACTTT. This chain uses TRBV9 with TRBJ1-6; D not certain. Per the germline V gene, CDR1 is SGDLS and CDR2 is YYNGEE. CDR3 length equals 13 residues. V gave up 10 bases and J gave up 0 bases, with 8 bases separating them.

J is TRBJ1-2 and V is TRBV20-1; 7 bases map to TRBD1. The J segment lost 5 bases and the V segment lost 7 bases, leaving 10 bases of the junction unmatched. Germline assignment: CDR1 DFQATT and CDR2 SNEGSKA (reference sequence). The CDR3 extends over 13 amino acids. CDR3 loop: CSGKGQIGYGYTF. DNA for the CDR3: TGCAGTGGAAAGGGACAGATCGGGTATGGCTACACCTTC.

The chain links TRBV20-1 to TRBJ2-1; perhaps TRBD2 as D (7 bases). The CDR3 has 14 amino acids. In germline, CDR1 is DFQATT, CDR2 SNEGSKA (reference sequence). V was cut by 6 bases and J by 1 base, with 13 bases left in between. The DNA for the CDR3 is TGCAGTGCGGAGCGGGACAAGTCCTACAATGAGCAGTTCTTC. It codes for CSAERDKSYNEQFF.

Written as DNA, the CDR3 is TGCAGCGTTGACTCTCAGGGTAGCAACGAGCAGTACTTC. It yields the protein CSVDSQGSNEQYF. V and J are TRBV29-1 and TRBJ2-7, with a weak D call TRBD1 (5 bases). This CDR3 contains 13 residues. Per the germline V gene, CDR1 is SQVTM and CDR2 is ANQGSEA. Trimming removed 3 bases at V and 5 bases at J, with 14 bases between.